These 17 T cell receptor beta chains were all obtained from the same sample, sequenced in a study of glioma-infiltrating T cells after dendritic cell vaccination. This table comes from immunoSEQ multiplex PCR, and its TCRdb copy is limited to in-frame clones, with some not included. The table has tens of thousands of clones, about 80% seen once. Specimen: blood, collected before dendritic cell vaccination. Every receptor here comes from a human donor with glioblastoma.

The chain links TRBV10-3 to TRBJ2-3; the match to TRBD2 covers 16 bases. CDR1 is ENHRY and CDR2 is SYGVKD in the germline V gene. The CDR3 has 19 residues. V gave up 4 bases and J gave up 5 bases; unmatched junction bases: 12. The CDR3: CAISGGGTSGGARQDTQYF. The CDR3 DNA reads TGTGCCATCAGTGGGGGTGGGACTAGCGGGGGGGCAAGGCAAGATACGCAGTATTTT.

The genes are TRBV7-2 and TRBJ2-5; TRBD2 aligns across 8 bases. CDR3 length equals 15 residues. V was pared by 5 bases and J by 2 bases, with 7 bases of the junction left unmatched. Germline-derived CDR1 and CDR2 are SGHTA and FQGNSA. CDR3 amino acids: CASSLTSGPQETQYF. The CDR3 bases are TGTGCCAGCAGCCTAACTAGCGGCCCACAAGAGACCCAGTACTTC.

The rearrangement links TRBV9 to TRBJ2-7; D possibly corresponds to TRBD1 (6 bases). Trimming took off 0 bases at V and 2 bases at J, with 15 bases between the two ends. The CDR3 loop spans 16 amino acids. Germline CDR1 SGDLS, CDR2 YYNGEE. This CDR3 reads CASSVEGQSRPYEQYF. The DNA for the CDR3 is TGTGCCAGCAGCGTAGAAGGACAGTCCCGCCCCTACGAGCAGTACTTC.

The V and J genes are TRBV19 and TRBJ1-6; no clear D gene. Trimming removed 2 bases at V and 9 bases at J, with 8 bases between. Germline CDR1 and CDR2: LNHDA and SQIVND (reference sequence). The CDR3 contains 13 residues. The CDR3 region has the DNA TGTGCCAGTAGTATAACTACTGGTTCACCCCTCCACTTT. Residues: CASSITTGSPLHF.

This chain links TRBV9 with TRBJ2-1; weak D call: TRBD2 (6 bases). V lost 0 bases to trimming and J lost 3 bases, with 7 bases between them. Looked up from germline, CDR1 is SGDLS and CDR2 is YYNGEE. CDR3 size: 14 residues. Here the CDR3 reads CASSVAGDYNEQFF. CDR3 DNA sequence: TGTGCCAGCAGCGTAGCGGGGGACTACAATGAGCAGTTCTTC.

A few counts support this clone. The chain links TRBV5-6 to TRBJ1-1, with TRBD1 matching over 7 bases. Per the germline V gene, CDR1 is SGHDT and CDR2 is YYEEEE. The V segment lost 4 bases and the J segment 4 bases; nucleotides outside the gene matches: 7. CDR3 length: 14 residues. This CDR3 reads CASSQTGSRTEAFF. The CDR3 DNA sequence: TGTGCCAGCAGCCAGACAGGGAGTCGCACTGAAGCTTTCTTT.

The chain couples TRBV18 to TRBJ2-7; TRBD1 matches at 7 bases. The V and J ends lost 2 bases and 0 bases, in that order; junction bases with no gene match: 7. Germline lookup yields CDR1 KGHSH and CDR2 LQKENI. The CDR3 contains 16 residues. In DNA form, the CDR3 reads TGTGCCAGCTCACCAGAGGACAGGTTAAGCTCCTACGAGCAGTACTTC. Encoded protein: CASSPEDRLSSYEQYF.

This chain connects TRBV4-2 to TRBJ2-7; no clear D. The CDR3 runs to 16 residues. The V gene lost 0 bases and the J gene lost 0 bases, with 12 bases spanning the gap. Germline lookup yields CDR1 LGHNA and CDR2 YNFKEQ. CDR3 in amino acids: CASSQERVIYSYEQYF. CDR3 DNA: TGTGCCAGCAGCCAAGAACGTGTCATCTACTCCTACGAGCAGTACTTC.

About this clone itself: Other DNA sequences from this sample encode an identical CDR3 as well. The chain carries TRBV7-2 and TRBJ1-1; D is possibly TRBD1 (5 bases). The CDR3 is 15 amino acids. Germline V lookup: CDR1 SGHTA, CDR2 FQGNSA. Trimming pared 4 bases from V and 1 base from J, leaving 13 bases between. In DNA, the CDR3 is TGTGCCAGCAGCTCCTCCCGTCAGGGGAACACTGAAGCTTTCTTT. Protein sequence: CASSSSRQGNTEAFF. Supplemented by reference TRBV7-2 and TRBJ1-1, the full variable domain reads GAGVSQSPSNKVTEKGKDVELRCDPISGHTALYWYRQSLGQGLEFLIYFQGNSAPDKSGLPSDRFSAERTGGSVSTLTIQRTQQEDSAVYLCASSSSRQGNTEAFFGQGTRLTVV.

This clone is a singleton in its sample. The V gene is TRBV11-2, the J gene TRBJ1-2; D gene uncertain. The CDR3 contains 12 residues. V gave up 2 bases and J gave up 2 bases, with 3 bases separating them. The V gene's germline CDR1 is SGHAT and CDR2 FQNNGV. For the CDR3, the DNA is TGTGCCAGCAGCTTACAGAACTATGGCTACACCTTC. Encoded protein: CASSLQNYGYTF.

The chain employs TRBV12-5 and TRBJ2-7, with no clear D. The V gene lost 1 base and the J gene lost 4 bases, with 5 bases spanning the gap. The length of the CDR3 is 12 residues. The germline V gene encodes CDR1 LGHNT and CDR2 FRNRAP. This CDR3 reads CASGLERYEQYF. CDR3 bases: TGTGCTAGTGGTTTGGAGAGGTACGAGCAGTACTTC.

The rearrangement uses TRBV12-2 and TRBJ2-5; TRBD2, as called in the table, went unchecked against the DNA. TRBV12-2 is classified as a pseudogene. This CDR3 is 20 amino acids long. The CDR3 region is CASRLKRRLAGGSKEETQYF. DNA of the CDR3: TGTGCAAGTCGCCTTAAGCGGAGACTAGCGGGGGGGTCAAAGGAAGAGACCCAGTACTTC.

This rearrangement joins TRBV11-2 to TRBJ2-4; 7 bases are shared with TRBD1. V gave up 8 bases and J gave up 9 bases; unmatched junction bases: 10. Per the germline V gene, CDR1 is SGHAT and CDR2 is FQNNGV. CDR3 length: 13 residues. For the CDR3, the DNA is TGTGCCAGCGGAATCGACAGGGAAGCCATTCAGTACTTC. Residues: CASGIDREAIQYF.

The genes are TRBV30 and TRBJ2-3; 9 nucleotides agree with TRBD1. The CDR3 sequence is 14 residues long. Looked up from germline, CDR1 is GTSNPN and CDR2 is SVGIG (reference sequence). The trim removed 2 bases at V and 7 bases at J, leaving 7 bases unmatched. CDR3 bases: TGTGCCTGGAGTTTGACAGGGGGAGTAAATACGCAGTATTTT. Protein product: CAWSLTGGVNTQYF.

This rearrangement joins TRBV27 to TRBJ2-2; D is possibly TRBD2 (6 bases). The V gene lost 1 base and the J gene lost 4 bases, with 10 bases spanning the gap. The length of the CDR3 is 15 residues. Germline lookup yields CDR1 MNHEY and CDR2 SMNVEV (reference sequence). The CDR3 region has the DNA TGTGCCAGCAGTTTATGGGAGGTCCTCACCGGGGAGCTGTTTTTT. This gives the protein CASSLWEVLTGELFF.

To note about this clone: A read error may account for a junction end that differs from germline. The chain couples TRBV20-1 to TRBJ2-3; D unclear. The CDR3 has 10 residues. Germline V CDR1 and CDR2: DFQATT, SNEGSKA (reference sequence). CDR3 amino acids: CSASIDTQYF. DNA of the CDR3: TGCAGTGCTAGCATAGATACGCAGTATTTT.

A word on this clone: A read error may produce the germline difference seen at one junction end. This chain links TRBV4-3 with TRBJ2-5; D is unclear. The CDR3 runs 14 residues. CDR1 is LGHNA and CDR2 is YSLEER in the germline V gene. CDR3 region: CASSKEGVGETQYF. The DNA for the CDR3 is TGCGCCAGCAGCAAAGAAGGAGTAGGTGAGACCCAGTACTTC.